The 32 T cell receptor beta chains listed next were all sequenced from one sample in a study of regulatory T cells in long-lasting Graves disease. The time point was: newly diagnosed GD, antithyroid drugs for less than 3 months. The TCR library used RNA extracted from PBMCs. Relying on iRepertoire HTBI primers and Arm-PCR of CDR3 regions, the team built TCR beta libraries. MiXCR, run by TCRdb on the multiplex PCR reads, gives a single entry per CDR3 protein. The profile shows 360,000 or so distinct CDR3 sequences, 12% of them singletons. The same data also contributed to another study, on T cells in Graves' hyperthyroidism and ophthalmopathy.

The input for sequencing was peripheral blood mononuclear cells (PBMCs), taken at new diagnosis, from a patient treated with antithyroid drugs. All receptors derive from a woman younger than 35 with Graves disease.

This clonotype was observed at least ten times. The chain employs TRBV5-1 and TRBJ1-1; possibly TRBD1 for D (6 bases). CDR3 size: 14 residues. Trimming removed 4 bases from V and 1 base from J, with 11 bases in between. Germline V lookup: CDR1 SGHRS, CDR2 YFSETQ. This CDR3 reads CASSPGGANTEAFF. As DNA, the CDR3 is TGCGCCAGCAGCCCTGGGGGGGCGAACACTGAAGCTTTCTTT.

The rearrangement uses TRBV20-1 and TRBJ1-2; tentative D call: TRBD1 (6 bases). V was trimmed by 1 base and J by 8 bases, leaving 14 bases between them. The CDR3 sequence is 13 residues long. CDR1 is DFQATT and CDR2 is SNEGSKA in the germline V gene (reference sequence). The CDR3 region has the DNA TGCAGTGCTAGAGGGCGGGGGCCCGGGGGCTACACCTTC. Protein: CSARGRGPGGYTF.

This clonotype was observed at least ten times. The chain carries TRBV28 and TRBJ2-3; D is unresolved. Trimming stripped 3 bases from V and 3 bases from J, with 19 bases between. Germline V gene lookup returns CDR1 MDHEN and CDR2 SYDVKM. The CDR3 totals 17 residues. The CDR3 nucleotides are TGTGCCAGCAGTTTTTTCTTTGGGTCACAAGGGACAGATACGCAGTATTTT. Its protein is CASSFFFGSQGTDTQYF.

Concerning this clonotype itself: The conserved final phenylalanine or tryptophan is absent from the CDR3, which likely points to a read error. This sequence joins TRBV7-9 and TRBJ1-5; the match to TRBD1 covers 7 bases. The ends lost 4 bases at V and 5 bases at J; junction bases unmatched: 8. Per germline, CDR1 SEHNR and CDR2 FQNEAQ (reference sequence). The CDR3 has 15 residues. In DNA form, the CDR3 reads TGTGCCAGCAGCTCGGGACAGACCTCCGATCAGCCCCAGCATCTT. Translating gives CASSSGQTSDQPQHL.

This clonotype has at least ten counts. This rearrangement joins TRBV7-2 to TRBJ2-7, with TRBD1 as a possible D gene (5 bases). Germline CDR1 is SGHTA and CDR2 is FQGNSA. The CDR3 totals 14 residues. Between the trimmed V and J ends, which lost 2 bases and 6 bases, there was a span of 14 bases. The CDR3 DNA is TGTGCCAGCAGCTTATGGGGCCCCTCAGGCGAGCAGTACTTC. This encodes CASSLWGPSGEQYF.

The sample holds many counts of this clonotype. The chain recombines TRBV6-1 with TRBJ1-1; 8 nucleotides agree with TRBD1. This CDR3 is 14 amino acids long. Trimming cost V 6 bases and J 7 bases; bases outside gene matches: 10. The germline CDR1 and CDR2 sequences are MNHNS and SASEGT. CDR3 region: CASRIQGARNEAFF. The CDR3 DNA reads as TGTGCCAGCAGAATTCAGGGGGCGCGTAATGAAGCTTTCTTT.

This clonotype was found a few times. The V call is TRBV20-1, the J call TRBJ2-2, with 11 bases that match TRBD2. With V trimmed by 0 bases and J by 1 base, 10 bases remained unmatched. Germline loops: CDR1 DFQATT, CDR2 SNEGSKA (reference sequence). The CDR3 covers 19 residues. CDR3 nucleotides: TGCAGTGCTAGAGATCTAACGATTAGCGGGAGGGAGAACACCGGGGAGCTGTTTTTT. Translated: CSARDLTISGRENTGELFF.

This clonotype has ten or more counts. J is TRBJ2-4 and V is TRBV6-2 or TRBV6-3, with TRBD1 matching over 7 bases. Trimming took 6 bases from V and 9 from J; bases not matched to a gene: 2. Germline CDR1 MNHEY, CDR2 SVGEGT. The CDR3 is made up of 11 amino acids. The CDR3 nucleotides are TGTGCCAGCAGGGGGACAGTCATTCAGTACTTC. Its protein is CASRGTVIQYF.

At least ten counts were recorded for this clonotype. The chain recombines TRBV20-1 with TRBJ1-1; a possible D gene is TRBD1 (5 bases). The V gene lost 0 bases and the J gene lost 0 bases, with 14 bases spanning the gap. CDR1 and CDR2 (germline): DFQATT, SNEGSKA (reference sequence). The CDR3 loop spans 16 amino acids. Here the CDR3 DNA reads TGCAGTGCTAGAGATTTCCGGGGCCTATTGAACACTGAAGCTTTCTTT. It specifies CSARDFRGLLNTEAFF.

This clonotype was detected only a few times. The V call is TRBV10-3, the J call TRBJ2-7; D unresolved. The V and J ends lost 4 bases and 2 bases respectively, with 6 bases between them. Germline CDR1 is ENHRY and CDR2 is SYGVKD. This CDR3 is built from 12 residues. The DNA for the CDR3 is TGTGCCATCAGTGCAGTGGCCTACGAGCAGTACTTC. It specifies CAISAVAYEQYF.

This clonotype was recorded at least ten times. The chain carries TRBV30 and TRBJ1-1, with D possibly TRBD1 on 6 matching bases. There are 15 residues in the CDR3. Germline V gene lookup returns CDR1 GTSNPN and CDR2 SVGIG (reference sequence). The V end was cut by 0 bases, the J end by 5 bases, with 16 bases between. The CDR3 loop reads CAWSVAPDSSTEAFF. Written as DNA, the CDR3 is TGTGCCTGGAGTGTAGCCCCGGACAGTTCGACTGAAGCTTTCTTT.

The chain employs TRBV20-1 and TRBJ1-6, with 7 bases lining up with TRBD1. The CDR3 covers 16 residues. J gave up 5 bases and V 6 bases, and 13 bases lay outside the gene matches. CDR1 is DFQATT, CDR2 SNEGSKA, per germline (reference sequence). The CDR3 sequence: CSAHQAGGSDNSPLHF. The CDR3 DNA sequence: TGCAGTGCCCACCAGGCAGGGGGTTCTGATAATTCACCCCTCCACTTT.

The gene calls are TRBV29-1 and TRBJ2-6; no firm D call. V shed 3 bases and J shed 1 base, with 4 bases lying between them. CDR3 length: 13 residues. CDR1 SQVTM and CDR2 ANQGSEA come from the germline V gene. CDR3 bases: TGCAGCGTTGACTCTTCTGGGGCCAACGTCCTGACTTTC. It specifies CSVDSSGANVLTF.

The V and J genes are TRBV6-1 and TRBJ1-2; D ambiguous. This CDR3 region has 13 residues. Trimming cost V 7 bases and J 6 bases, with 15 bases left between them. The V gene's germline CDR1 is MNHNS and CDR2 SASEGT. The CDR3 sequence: CASTADPGNGYTF. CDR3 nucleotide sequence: TGTGCCAGCACCGCTGACCCGGGGAATGGCTACACCTTC.

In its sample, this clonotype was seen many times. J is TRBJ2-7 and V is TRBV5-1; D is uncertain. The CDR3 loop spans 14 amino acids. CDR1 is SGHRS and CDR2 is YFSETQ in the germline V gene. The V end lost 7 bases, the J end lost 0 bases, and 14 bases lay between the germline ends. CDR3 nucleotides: TGCGCCAGCCGGCTGGAACCAAGCTCCTACGAGCAGTACGTC. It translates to CASRLEPSSYEQYV.

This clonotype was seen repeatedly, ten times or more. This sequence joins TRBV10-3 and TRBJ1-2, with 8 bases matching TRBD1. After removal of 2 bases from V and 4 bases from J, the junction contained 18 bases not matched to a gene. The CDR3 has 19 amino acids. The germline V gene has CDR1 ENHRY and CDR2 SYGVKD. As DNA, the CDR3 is TGTGCCATCAGTGAGGAGGTCCAGGGGGCCACACGGGGGGTCTATGGCTACACCTTC. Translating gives CAISEEVQGATRGVYGYTF.

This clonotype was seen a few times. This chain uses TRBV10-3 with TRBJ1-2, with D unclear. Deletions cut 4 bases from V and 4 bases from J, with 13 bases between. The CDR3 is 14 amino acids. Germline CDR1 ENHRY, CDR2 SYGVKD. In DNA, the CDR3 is TGTGCCATCAGTGCTAGGGCTAGTTCCTATGGCTACACCTTC. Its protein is CAISARASSYGYTF.

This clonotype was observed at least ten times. The DNA for the CDR3 is TGTGCCAGCAGTGATGGACTCTCCCAGGGTCAGCCCCAGCATTTT. Translated, it gives CASSDGLSQGQPQHF. The V and J genes are TRBV2 and TRBJ1-5; the D gene is possibly TRBD1 (5 bases). This CDR3 region has 15 residues. Trimming stripped 3 bases from V and 6 bases from J, with 15 bases between. Germline lookup yields CDR1 SNHLY and CDR2 FYNNEI.

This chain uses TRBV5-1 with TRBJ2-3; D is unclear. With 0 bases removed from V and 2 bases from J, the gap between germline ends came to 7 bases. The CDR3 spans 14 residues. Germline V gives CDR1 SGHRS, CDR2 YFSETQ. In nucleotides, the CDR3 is TGCGCCAGCAGCTTGGAAAACCCCACAGATACGCAGTATTTT. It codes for CASSLENPTDTQYF. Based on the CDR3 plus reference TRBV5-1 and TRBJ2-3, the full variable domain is KAGVTQTPRYLIKTRGQQVTLSCSPISGHRSVSWYQQTPGQGLQFLFEYFSETQRNKGNFPGRFSGRQFSNSRSEMNVSTLELGDSALYLCASSLENPTDTQYFGPGTRLTVL.

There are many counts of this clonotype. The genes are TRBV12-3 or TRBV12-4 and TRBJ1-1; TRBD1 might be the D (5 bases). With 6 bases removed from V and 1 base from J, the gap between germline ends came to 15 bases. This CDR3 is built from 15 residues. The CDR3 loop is CASRDHVDTNTEAFF. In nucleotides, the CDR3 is TGTGCCAGCAGGGACCACGTGGACACGAACACTGAAGCTTTCTTT.

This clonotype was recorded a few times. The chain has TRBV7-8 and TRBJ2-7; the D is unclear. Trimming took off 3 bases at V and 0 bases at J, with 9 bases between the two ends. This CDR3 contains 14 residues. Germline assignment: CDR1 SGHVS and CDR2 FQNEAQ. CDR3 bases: TGTGCCAGCAGCTTTACAACAAGCTCCTACGAGCAGTACGTC. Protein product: CASSFTTSSYEQYV.

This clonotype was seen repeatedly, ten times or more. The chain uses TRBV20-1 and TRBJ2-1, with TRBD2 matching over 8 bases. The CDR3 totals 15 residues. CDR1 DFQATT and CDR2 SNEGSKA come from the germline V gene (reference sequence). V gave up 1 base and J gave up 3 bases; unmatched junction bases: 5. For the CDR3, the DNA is TGCAGTGCTAGAGCAGTAGCGGGGAACTACAATGAGCAGTTCTTC. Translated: CSARAVAGNYNEQFF.

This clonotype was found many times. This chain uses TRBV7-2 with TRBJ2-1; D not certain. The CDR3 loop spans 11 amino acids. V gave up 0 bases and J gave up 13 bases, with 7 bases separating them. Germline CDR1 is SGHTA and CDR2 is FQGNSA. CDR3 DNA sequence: TGTGCCAGCAGCTTAGCGGGTTTTCAGTTCTTC. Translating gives CASSLAGFQFF.

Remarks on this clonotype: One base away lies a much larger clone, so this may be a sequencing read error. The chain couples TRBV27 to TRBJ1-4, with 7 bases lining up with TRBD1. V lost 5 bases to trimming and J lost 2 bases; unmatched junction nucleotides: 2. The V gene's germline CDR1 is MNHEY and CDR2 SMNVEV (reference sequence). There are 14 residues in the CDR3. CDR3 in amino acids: CASSPDRTNEKLFF. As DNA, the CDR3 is TGTGCCAGCAGTCCGGACAGGACTAATGAAAAACTGTTTTTT.

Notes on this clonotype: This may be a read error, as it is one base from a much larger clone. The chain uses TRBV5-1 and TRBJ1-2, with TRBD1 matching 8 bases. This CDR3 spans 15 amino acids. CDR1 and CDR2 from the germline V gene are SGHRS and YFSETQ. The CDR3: CVSSPRGTGYDGYTF. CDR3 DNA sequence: TGCGTCAGCAGCCCCCGAGGGACAGGCTACGACGGCTACACCTTC.

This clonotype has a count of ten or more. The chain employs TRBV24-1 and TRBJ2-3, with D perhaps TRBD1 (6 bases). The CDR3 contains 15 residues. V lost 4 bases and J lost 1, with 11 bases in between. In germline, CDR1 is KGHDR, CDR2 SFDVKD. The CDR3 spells CATSDSRQGTDTQYF. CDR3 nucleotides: TGTGCCACCAGTGACTCTCGACAGGGCACAGATACGCAGTATTTT.

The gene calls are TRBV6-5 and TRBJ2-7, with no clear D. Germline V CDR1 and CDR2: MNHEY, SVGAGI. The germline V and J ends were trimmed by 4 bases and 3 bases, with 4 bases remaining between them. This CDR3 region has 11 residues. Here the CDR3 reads CASSSIYEQYV. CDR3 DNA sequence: TGTGCCAGCAGTTCCATCTACGAGCAGTACGTC.

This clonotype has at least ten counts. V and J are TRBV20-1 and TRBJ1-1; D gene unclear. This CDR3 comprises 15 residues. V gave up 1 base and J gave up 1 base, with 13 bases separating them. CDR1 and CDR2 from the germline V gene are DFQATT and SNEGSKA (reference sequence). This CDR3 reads CSARGVASPNTEAFF. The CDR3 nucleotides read TGCAGTGCTAGAGGGGTGGCGAGCCCGAACACTGAAGCTTTCTTT.

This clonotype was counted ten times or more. This chain's CDR3 is CASSGLAAGELFF. CDR3 DNA: TGTGCCAGCAGTGGGCTAGCTGCCGGGGAGCTGTTTTTT. The chain couples TRBV6-1 to TRBJ2-2, with D possibly being TRBD2 (5 bases). CDR1 and CDR2 (germline): MNHNS, SASEGT. V was cut by 4 bases and J by 6 bases, with 9 bases left in between. This CDR3 is built from 13 residues.

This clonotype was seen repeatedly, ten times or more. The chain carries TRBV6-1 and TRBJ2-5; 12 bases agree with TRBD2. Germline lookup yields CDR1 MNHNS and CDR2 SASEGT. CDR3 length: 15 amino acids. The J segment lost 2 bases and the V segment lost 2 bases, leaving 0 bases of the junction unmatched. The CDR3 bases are TGTGCCAGCAGTGAACTAGCGGGGGGGCAAGAGACCCAGTACTTC. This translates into CASSELAGGQETQYF.

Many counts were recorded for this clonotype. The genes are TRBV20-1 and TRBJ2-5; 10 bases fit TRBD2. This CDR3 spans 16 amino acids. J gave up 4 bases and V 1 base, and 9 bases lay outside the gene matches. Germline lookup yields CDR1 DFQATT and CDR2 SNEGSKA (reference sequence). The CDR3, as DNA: TGCAGTGCTAGAGGAACTAGCGGGGCCGATCGAGAGACCCAGTACTTC. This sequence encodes CSARGTSGADRETQYF.

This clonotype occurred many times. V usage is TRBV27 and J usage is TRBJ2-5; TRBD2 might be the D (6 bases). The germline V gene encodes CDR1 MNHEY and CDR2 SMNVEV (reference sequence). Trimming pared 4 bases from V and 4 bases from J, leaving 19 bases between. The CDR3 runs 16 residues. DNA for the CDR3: TGTGCCAGCAGTTCGTTGGGACTTCGAGAAGTAGAGACCCAGTACTTC. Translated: CASSSLGLREVETQYF.